This record covers a single T cell receptor (beta chain). Its antigen is undetermined. Researchers ran the PCR with 60 Vbeta and 13 Jbeta primers. Assay: immunoSEQ multiplex PCR; the TCRdb copy retains only in-frame clones and omits some. The sample lists 160,000 or so clones; 70% were seen once. This sample was included in a study of cytomegalovirus exposure and HLA in healthy donors. Whole-study findings and limits: TCR beta V segments were, for the most part, productive about 87% or about 30% of the time in an earlier analysis.

This CDR3 region has 12 residues. The V gene lost 6 bases and the J gene lost 0 bases, with 9 bases spanning the gap. Germline CDR1 GTSNPN, CDR2 SVGIG (reference sequence). The chain recombines TRBV30 with TRBJ2-7, with D possibly matching TRBD2 (6 bases). Source material: PBMCs. The source is a man younger than 35 in good health and CMV-seropositive. CDR3 sequence: CACGGSSYEQYV. As DNA, the CDR3 is TGTGCCTGTGGGGGGAGCTCCTACGAGCAGTACGTC.